This passage covers 27 T cell receptor beta chains from one sample sequenced in a study of CD8+CD57+ T cells in acquired aplastic anemia. In patients chosen for sequencing, flow cytometry had shown CD8+CD57+ cell expansion. CDR3 and TCR beta VDJ profiling relied on a genomic DNA template. TCRdb recomputed calls from the reads with MiXCR, one row per CDR3 protein. The sample includes approximately 180,000 distinct CDR3 sequences, roughly 65% of them seen just once. Sequenced material: sorted CD4+, CD8+, or CD8+CD57+ T cells (not recorded which) from PBMCs. These receptors were taken from a human donor with aplastic anemia.

The chain employs TRBV4-2 and TRBJ2-2; the D is unclear. V was clipped by 1 base and J by 6 bases, with 6 bases between them. The CDR3 extends over 13 amino acids. CDR1 and CDR2 from the germline V gene are LGHNA and YNFKEQ. DNA for the CDR3: TGTGCCAGCAGCCAAGTTGTAGCCGGGGAGCTGTTTTTT. The encoded protein is CASSQVVAGELFF.

The sample holds one count of this clonotype. This chain joins TRBV6-1 and TRBJ1-1; possible D gene TRBD1, 6 bases. Germline V gives CDR1 MNHNS, CDR2 SASEGT. This CDR3 contains 12 residues. V gave up 8 bases and J gave up 4 bases, with 11 bases separating them. The CDR3 DNA sequence: TGTGCCAGCGGAGGACAGTTCACTGAAGCTTTCTTT. Residues: CASGGQFTEAFF.

This clonotype appeared once. The chain has TRBV7-9 and TRBJ2-7; the D gene is possibly TRBD1 (5 bases). V was pared by 3 bases and J by 6 bases, with 21 bases between. CDR3 length equals 16 residues. Germline CDR1 SEHNR, CDR2 FQNEAQ (reference sequence). This CDR3 is CASSLAAGMIGCEQYF. CDR3 sequence (DNA): TGTGCCAGCAGCTTGGCTGCAGGGATGATCGGGTGCGAGCAGTACTTC.

The table lists this clonotype with many counts. The chain carries TRBV15 and TRBJ2-1, with 9 positions matching TRBD2. Germline loops: CDR1 LNHNV, CDR2 YYDKDF (reference sequence). Trimming took 1 base from V and 8 from J; bases not matched to a gene: 15. This CDR3 is 18 amino acids long. In nucleotides, the CDR3 is TGTGCCACCAGCAGAGGCCCCCCCGGGGAAGCGGGGGGCGATGAGCAGTTCTTC. This codes for CATSRGPPGEAGGDEQFF.

As concerns this clonotype: The conserved phenylalanine or tryptophan normally closing the CDR3 is absent here, so this likely arose from a read error. The V call is TRBV9, the J call TRBJ2-1, with D hard to call. V was shortened by 4 bases and J by 0 bases, with 11 bases between the two germline ends. The germline V gene has CDR1 SGDLS and CDR2 YYNGEE. The CDR3 sequence is 15 residues long. CDR3 in amino acids: CASSILGSSYNEQFL. CDR3 coding DNA: TGTGCCAGCAGCATCCTGGGGTCCTCCTACAATGAGCAGTTCTTA.

Worth noting for this clonotype: This may be a read error: a much more frequent sequence differs by one nucleotide. This sequence joins TRBV10-3 and TRBJ1-5; the D is unclear. Trimming stripped 3 bases from V and 4 bases from J, with 10 bases between. The CDR3 consists of 14 residues. Germline V CDR1 and CDR2: ENHRY, SYGVKD. CDR3 amino acids: CAISEIGGNQPQHF. The CDR3 DNA sequence: TGTGCCATCAGTGAAATAGGAGGGAATCAGCCCCAGCATTTT.

Turning to this clonotype: At one end the junction does not follow the germline gene, possibly because of a read error. V usage is TRBV5-1 and J usage is TRBJ1-2; D is unclear. CDR3 length: 14 residues. CDR1 and CDR2 from the germline V gene are SGHRS and YFSETQ. Here the CDR3 DNA reads TGTGCCAGCAGCTTAAACTCAGCGTATGAGGGCTACACCTTC. It translates to CASSLNSAYEGYTF.

This clonotype has only one observation. The V gene is TRBV2, the J gene TRBJ2-1; 9 bases match TRBD2. Germline CDR1 and CDR2: SNHLY and FYNNEI. CDR3 length: 14 amino acids. V lost 8 bases and J lost 6; bases outside the gene matches: 8. The CDR3 nucleotides read TGTGCCAGCGCTGTTACTAGCGGGCCCAATGAGCAGTTCTTC. This sequence encodes CASAVTSGPNEQFF.

This clonotype was counted ten times or more. The rearrangement joins TRBV12-3 or TRBV12-4 to TRBJ2-7; D not certain. V lost 0 bases to trimming and J lost 4 bases, with 16 bases between them. The length of the CDR3 is 16 residues. The CDR3 DNA is TGTGCCAGCAGTTTAGCGCTGGGAATTCTGGGGTACGAGCAGTACTTC. Amino acids: CASSLALGILGYEQYF.

V and J are TRBV10-3 and TRBJ1-1; D gene unclear. CDR1 is ENHRY and CDR2 is SYGVKD in the germline V gene. CDR3 length: 13 amino acids. Between the trimmed V and J ends, which lost 3 bases and 11 bases, there was a span of 16 bases. CDR3 DNA: TGTGCCATCAGTGAATCCGATGAAGGCTGGGCTTTCTTT. Translation gives CAISESDEGWAFF.

As to this clonotype: Likely a read error: the CDR3 ends without its conserved phenylalanine or tryptophan. The DNA is omitted, as the CDR3 cannot be located on it reliably, and the CDR3 follows TCRdb's listing. The chain is built from TRBV7-9 and TRBJ1-2; TRBD1 was called by the table and not checked on the DNA. The CDR3 region is 13 residues in length, termini included. Germline values: CDR1 SEHNR, CDR2 FQNEAQ (reference sequence). The CDR3 protein is CASSLDRGHGYAL.

This clonotype showed up just a few times. V is TRBV20-1 and J is TRBJ2-5; 8 bases are shared with TRBD1. The CDR3 has 14 amino acids. V lost 2 bases, J lost 5 bases, and 7 bases stayed unmatched. CDR1 and CDR2 from the germline V gene are DFQATT and SNEGSKA (reference sequence). The CDR3 region is CSARKTGEWETQYF. CDR3 sequence (DNA): TGCAGTGCTAGAAAGACAGGGGAATGGGAGACCCAGTACTTC.

This clonotype was detected many times. This chain joins TRBV13 and TRBJ2-5, with 10 bases that match TRBD1. Per the germline V gene, CDR1 is PRHDT and CDR2 is FYEKMQ (reference sequence). The CDR3 runs 16 residues. V was pared by 5 bases and J by 2 bases, with 8 bases of the junction left unmatched. CDR3 in amino acids: CASSPGQGNPQETQYF. Written as DNA, the CDR3 is TGTGCCAGCAGCCCGGGACAGGGGAACCCACAAGAGACCCAGTACTTC.

V usage is TRBV5-1 and J usage is TRBJ2-2; TRBD1 is a possible D gene (6 bases). The CDR3 runs to 16 residues. V was clipped by 4 bases and J by 1 base, with 14 bases between them. CDR1 and CDR2 (germline): SGHRS, YFSETQ. CDR3 sequence: CASSGDNRLNTGELFF. DNA of the CDR3: TGCGCCAGCAGCGGGGACAACAGGCTGAACACCGGGGAGCTGTTTTTT.

The chain is built from TRBV2 and TRBJ1-4; D remains unclear. CDR1 SNHLY and CDR2 FYNNEI come from the germline V gene. This CDR3 is built from 15 residues. The V and J ends lost 5 bases and 0 bases respectively, with 10 bases between them. In nucleotides, the CDR3 is TGTGCCAGCAGTAGGGAGCACCCAACTAATGAAAAACTGTTTTTT. This codes for CASSREHPTNEKLFF.

This clonotype was detected ten times or more. The genes are TRBV4-1 and TRBJ2-7; 7 positions match TRBD2. Germline CDR1 MGHRA, CDR2 YSYEKL. This CDR3 has 16 residues. The V segment lost 0 bases and the J segment 4 bases; nucleotides outside the gene matches: 9. CDR3 in amino acids: CASSQDLGLEGYEQYF. CDR3 DNA: TGCGCCAGCAGCCAAGATCTAGGACTAGAAGGGTACGAGCAGTACTTC.

The V and J genes are TRBV7-2 and TRBJ2-1, with 7 bases lining up with TRBD2. V was clipped by 5 bases and J by 4 bases; unmatched bases: 8. Germline V gene lookup returns CDR1 SGHTA and CDR2 FQGNSA. The length of the CDR3 is 15 residues. The chain's CDR3 is CASSGGGGGYNEQFF. The CDR3 DNA follows: TGTGCCAGCAGCGGGGGGGGAGGTGGATACAATGAGCAGTTCTTC.

This clonotype was counted ten times or more. The chain uses TRBV2 and TRBJ2-6; TRBD2 might be the D (6 bases). Germline V gene data show CDR1 as SNHLY and CDR2 as FYNNEI. The CDR3 is made up of 12 amino acids. V gave up 4 bases and J gave up 11 bases, with 9 bases separating them. The CDR3 DNA is TGTGCCAGCAGTGTGAGGGACTACGTCCTGACTTTC. Amino acids: CASSVRDYVLTF.

This clonotype was seen a handful of times. The CDR3 is CASSEVPGAWEQYF. CDR3 sequence (DNA): TGTGCCAGCAGTGAAGTGCCAGGCGCGTGGGAGCAGTACTTC. This chain uses TRBV6-1 with TRBJ2-7; no definite D call. Germline V gene sequence: CDR1 MNHNS, CDR2 SASEGT. Trimming took off 1 base at V and 7 bases at J, with 14 bases between the two ends. The CDR3 consists of 14 residues.

The J gene is TRBJ2-3, the V gene TRBV9; 9 nucleotides align to TRBD1. The junction had 7 bases not matched to a gene; V was cut back by 3 bases and J by 2 bases. CDR1 SGDLS and CDR2 YYNGEE come from the germline V gene. CDR3 length equals 16 residues. DNA for the CDR3: TGTGCCAGCAGCGCCATGACAGGGGGATCCACAGATACGCAGTATTTT. Translation: CASSAMTGGSTDTQYF.

This chain connects TRBV7-2 to TRBJ2-3; the D is unclear. CDR1 SGHTA and CDR2 FQGNSA come from the germline V gene. The CDR3 is made up of 16 amino acids. Trimming left V 3 bases short and J 4 bases short, with 17 bases between. CDR3 nucleotides: TGTGCCAGCAGCTTTTTAAGGCCCTCGAGGTCAGATACGCAGTATTTT. It translates to CASSFLRPSRSDTQYF.

Of note for this clonotype: One junction end does not reproduce the germline sequence, and a read error may be involved. The gene calls are TRBV9 and TRBJ2-2; 7 bases agree with TRBD2. The CDR3 extends over 10 amino acids. CDR1 is SGDLS and CDR2 is YYNGEE in the germline V gene. As DNA, the CDR3 is TGTGCCAGCAGCGCGGGGGGGCTGTTTTTT. Protein: CASSAGGLFF.

J is TRBJ2-7 and V is TRBV6-5; no reliable D call. In germline, CDR1 is MNHEY, CDR2 SVGAGI. Trimming stripped 0 bases from V and 0 bases from J, with 12 bases between. The CDR3 spans 16 residues. The CDR3 sequence: CASSYSSVGSSYEQYF. As DNA, the CDR3 is TGTGCCAGCAGTTACTCGAGTGTAGGCTCCTCCTACGAGCAGTACTTC.

Concerning this clonotype: One base away lies a much larger clone, so this may be a sequencing read error. In nucleotides, the CDR3 is TGTGCCGGCAGCCAACCGGACAGTTCCTACGAGCAGTACTTC. The encoded protein is CAGSQPDSSYEQYF. This rearrangement joins TRBV2 to TRBJ2-7; possibly TRBD1 for D (6 bases). The germline V gene has CDR1 SNHLY and CDR2 FYNNEI. This CDR3 spans 14 amino acids.

For this clonotype: The junction shows a germline mismatch at one end, possibly a read error. The chain employs TRBV15 and TRBJ1-2; D is uncertain. Germline CDR1 and CDR2: LNHNV and YYDKDF (reference sequence). This CDR3 has 12 amino acids. The CDR3 nucleotides are TGTGCCACCAGATCGCCGGGTTACCAAGGAGAATTC. It encodes CATRSPGYQGEF.

The chain uses TRBV6-5 and TRBJ2-5; D is perhaps TRBD1 or TRBD2 (5 bases each). CDR3 length equals 15 residues. Looked up from germline, CDR1 is MNHEY and CDR2 is SVGAGI. V was shortened by 5 bases and J by 7 bases, with 20 bases between the two germline ends. CDR3 sequence: CASSKAGALEGTQYF. For the CDR3, the DNA is TGTGCCAGCAGTAAAGCCGGGGCCCTCGAGGGGACCCAGTACTTC.

The V call is TRBV20-1, the J call TRBJ1-2; no clear D. The CDR3 is 12 residues long. The germline CDR1 and CDR2 sequences are DFQATT and SNEGSKA (reference sequence). Deletions cut 6 bases from V and 6 bases from J, with 14 bases between. CDR3 DNA: TGCAGTGCCGAGCTTAACTGGAATGGCTACACCTTC. Residues: CSAELNWNGYTF.